The 20 T cell receptor beta chains below were found in one sample sequenced in a study of technical replicates of blood from a handful of donors. Clones were read by immunoSEQ multiplex PCR, and TCRdb kept only the in-frame ones, dropping some. The sample records some 60,000 clones, approximately 95% being singletons. The sample was PBMCs. These receptors were collected from a human donor in good health. Some clones in this sample may be carry-over from other donors' samples.

The V call is TRBV11-2, the J call TRBJ1-2; D remains unclear. Germline V gene data show CDR1 as SGHAT and CDR2 as FQNNGV. The CDR3 is 16 residues long. Trimming took off 1 base at V and 1 base at J, with 13 bases between the two ends. The CDR3 bases are TGTGCCAGCAGCTTAGTTTCCGGCGGGTTTAACTATGGCTACACCTTC. Encoded protein: CASSLVSGGFNYGYTF.

The rearrangement uses TRBV7-9 and TRBJ2-7; TRBD2 is a possible D gene (5 bases). The CDR3 runs 13 residues. The germline V and J ends were trimmed by 5 bases and 6 bases, with 14 bases remaining between them. CDR1 and CDR2 (germline): SEHNR, FQNEAQ (reference sequence). CDR3: CASSQSPGVEQYF. CDR3 nucleotide sequence: TGTGCCAGCAGCCAGTCCCCCGGGGTCGAGCAGTACTTC.

This clone was detected only a few times. The rearrangement uses TRBV20-1 and TRBJ2-1; no clear D. The CDR3 loop spans 11 amino acids. Trimming stripped 4 bases from V and 10 bases from J, with 11 bases between. Germline V gene data show CDR1 as DFQATT and CDR2 as SNEGSKA (reference sequence). The CDR3 DNA reads TGCAGTGCTATTGAGCGTAAAGAGCAGTTCTTC. Translation gives CSAIERKEQFF.

The rearrangement joins TRBV4-1 to TRBJ2-4; 14 bases agree with TRBD2. V gave up 8 bases and J gave up 0 bases; unmatched junction bases: 9. There are 18 residues in the CDR3. Germline V CDR1 and CDR2: MGHRA, YSYEKL. In DNA form, the CDR3 reads TGCGCCAGCGCATCTGGACTAGCGGGAGGCCCAGCCAAAAACATTCAGTACTTC. It encodes CASASGLAGGPAKNIQYF.

The V call is TRBV7-6, the J call TRBJ2-1; TRBD2 aligns across 9 bases. The CDR3 has 13 residues. The germline gives CDR1 SGHVS, CDR2 FNYEAQ. Germline trimming cut 9 bases from V and 5 bases from J; bases unmatched to any gene: 5. CDR3 coding DNA: TGTGCCAGTTCGGGCGGGGGGGACAATGAGCAGTTCTTC. Encoded protein: CASSGGGDNEQFF.

The chain has TRBV2 and TRBJ2-5, with 10 bases that match TRBD1. The CDR3 consists of 15 residues. The junction had 9 bases not matched to a gene; V was cut back by 6 bases and J by 5 bases. Germline V gene lookup returns CDR1 SNHLY and CDR2 FYNNEI. In DNA form, the CDR3 reads TGTGCCAGCAGACCCCGGGACAGGGGCTTCGAGACCCAGTACTTC. It specifies CASRPRDRGFETQYF. Using reference TRBV2 and TRBJ2-5 for the parts outside the CDR3, the full variable domain is EPEVTQTPSHQVTQMGQEVILRCVPISNHLYFYWYRQILGQKVEFLVSFYNNEISEKSEIFDDQFSVERPDGSNFTLKIRSTKLEDSAMYFCASRPRDRGFETQYFGPGTRLLVL.

The chain employs TRBV6-4 and TRBJ2-2, with a possible D match to TRBD1 (6 bases). Germline V lookup: CDR1 MRHNA, CDR2 SNTAGT. This CDR3 is built from 17 residues. Between the trimmed V and J ends, which lost 6 bases and 0 bases, there was a span of 17 bases. CDR3: CASSQLGWGPNTGELFF. The CDR3 DNA is TGTGCCAGCAGCCAACTGGGATGGGGGCCGAACACCGGGGAGCTGTTTTTT.

This chain uses TRBV7-2 with TRBJ2-3, with D uncertain. Trimming took off 7 bases at V and 1 base at J, with 15 bases between the two ends. Germline V gives CDR1 SGHTA, CDR2 FQGNSA. The CDR3 runs 15 residues. CDR3 DNA sequence: TGTGCCAGCATCCCCTGGTGGTTAGGCACAGATACGCAGTATTTT. Its translation is CASIPWWLGTDTQYF.

The CDR3 DNA is TGTGCCAGCAGCCCGACGGGACCACAGGGTGAGCAGTTCTTC. The encoded protein is CASSPTGPQGEQFF. This chain connects TRBV7-3 to TRBJ2-1, with D perhaps TRBD1 (6 bases). CDR1 SGHTA and CDR2 FQGTGA come from the germline V gene. V was cut by 5 bases and J by 9 bases, with 17 bases left in between. The CDR3 contains 14 residues.

The chain links TRBV5-4 to TRBJ1-2; TRBD1 agrees at 9 bases. The CDR3 is made up of 15 amino acids. The V segment lost 4 bases and the J segment 6 bases; nucleotides outside the gene matches: 10. Germline CDR1 is SGHNT and CDR2 is YYREEE (reference sequence). In DNA form, the CDR3 reads TGTGCCAGCAGCCATATGGACAGGGGATGGGATGGCTACACCTTC. As protein: CASSHMDRGWDGYTF.

As concerns this clone: Sequence at one end of the junction differs from germline and may be a read error. The genes are TRBV2 and TRBJ2-7; D is perhaps TRBD2 (6 bases). In germline, CDR1 is SNHLY, CDR2 FYNNEI. The CDR3 length is 14 residues. DNA of the CDR3: TGCGCTCTAGGAGGGCGGGACTCTGCCTACGAGCAGTACTTC. This translates into CALGGRDSAYEQYF.

V usage is TRBV20-1 and J usage is TRBJ1-2; D is uncertain. V lost 1 base to trimming and J lost 8 bases, with 8 bases between them. The germline V gene encodes CDR1 DFQATT and CDR2 SNEGSKA (reference sequence). The CDR3 runs 11 residues. Written as DNA, the CDR3 is TGCAGTGCTAGAGGGGCCGTGGGCTACACCTTC. This gives the protein CSARGAVGYTF.

The CDR3 DNA sequence: TGTGCCAGCAGCGCCACAGGGGGCTACGAGCAGTACTTC. It specifies CASSATGGYEQYF. The V gene is TRBV7-3, the J gene TRBJ2-7; 8 nucleotides agree with TRBD1. Germline lookup yields CDR1 SGHTA and CDR2 FQGTGA. With V trimmed by 5 bases and J by 3 bases, 3 bases remained unmatched. The CDR3 covers 13 residues. Combining the CDR3 with reference TRBV7-3 and TRBJ2-7 gives the whole variable domain GAGVSQTPSNKVTEKGKYVELRCDPISGHTALYWYRQSLGQGPEFLIYFQGTGAADDSGLPNDRFFAVRPEGSVSTLKIQRTERGDSAVYLCASSATGGYEQYFGPGTRLTVT.

This chain uses TRBV5-4 with TRBJ2-2; D may be TRBD2 (6 bases). CDR1 is SGHNT and CDR2 is YYREEE in the germline V gene (reference sequence). The CDR3 spans 15 residues. V lost 4 bases, J lost 0 bases, and 10 bases lay in between. CDR3 bases: TGTGCCAGCAGCCCGGGACTGACGAACACCGGGGAGCTGTTTTTT. This codes for CASSPGLTNTGELFF.

This chain links TRBV7-9 with TRBJ1-5; D gene unclear. This CDR3 is built from 15 residues. Germline V CDR1 and CDR2: SEHNR, FQNEAQ (reference sequence). V shed 3 bases and J shed 5 bases, with 14 bases lying between them. DNA of the CDR3: TGTGCCAGCAGCTTCTCCGGGAAAAAAGATCAGCCCCAGCATTTT. This encodes CASSFSGKKDQPQHF.

This chain connects TRBV5-1 to TRBJ2-2; possibly TRBD2 for D (5 bases). Per the germline V gene, CDR1 is SGHRS and CDR2 is YFSETQ. This CDR3 has 14 amino acids. The V and J ends lost 1 base and 5 bases respectively, with 9 bases between them. This chain's CDR3 is CASSLREWTGELFF. In DNA, the CDR3 is TGCGCCAGCAGCTTGAGGGAGTGGACCGGGGAGCTGTTTTTT.

This sequence joins TRBV20-1 and TRBJ1-2; D is undetermined. CDR1 and CDR2 (germline): DFQATT, SNEGSKA (reference sequence). The CDR3 sequence is 10 residues long. The germline V and J ends were trimmed by 6 bases and 8 bases, with 10 bases remaining between them. In DNA, the CDR3 is TGCAGTGCGCTGTACACAGGCTACACCTTC. Its protein is CSALYTGYTF.

This chain joins TRBV5-1 and TRBJ2-2, with D possibly matching TRBD2 (6 bases). The V end was cut by 0 bases, the J end by 0 bases, with 12 bases between. CDR3 length: 17 amino acids. Germline-derived CDR1 and CDR2 are SGHRS and YFSETQ. CDR3 protein: CASSLGTGSTNTGELFF. CDR3 coding DNA: TGCGCCAGCAGCTTGGGGACCGGGAGCACGAACACCGGGGAGCTGTTTTTT.

The CDR3 nucleotides read TGCGCCAGCAGCCCGTACCAAGAGACCCAGTACTTC. It is translated as CASSPYQETQYF. The V gene is TRBV4-1, the J gene TRBJ2-5; D unresolved. The CDR3 sequence is 12 residues long. Trimming removed 4 bases at V and 0 bases at J, with 3 bases between. CDR1 is MGHRA, CDR2 YSYEKL, per germline.

The rearrangement uses TRBV6-1 and TRBJ1-2, with 8 bases aligning to TRBD1. Germline V lookup: CDR1 MNHNS, CDR2 SASEGT. The CDR3 spans 14 residues. The V segment lost 7 bases and the J segment 8 bases; nucleotides outside the gene matches: 12. CDR3 sequence reads: CASTPPAGGDGYTF. For the CDR3, the DNA is TGTGCCAGCACCCCACCGGCAGGGGGCGACGGCTACACCTTC.